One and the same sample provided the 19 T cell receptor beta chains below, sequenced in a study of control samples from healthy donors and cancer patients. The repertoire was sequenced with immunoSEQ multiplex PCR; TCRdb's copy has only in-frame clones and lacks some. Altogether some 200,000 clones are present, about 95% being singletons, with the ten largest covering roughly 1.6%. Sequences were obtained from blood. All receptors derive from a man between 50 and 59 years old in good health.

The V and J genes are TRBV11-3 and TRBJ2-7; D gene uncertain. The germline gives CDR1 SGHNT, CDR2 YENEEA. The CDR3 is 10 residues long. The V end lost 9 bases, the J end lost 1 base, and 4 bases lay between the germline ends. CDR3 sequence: CARASYEQYV. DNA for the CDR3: TGTGCCAGAGCGTCCTACGAGCAGTACGTC.

The CDR3 coding sequence is TGTGCCAGCAGTGAAACTCCCTATGAACCCCGGGAAGCTTTCTTT. It translates to CASSETPYEPREAFF. The V call is TRBV6-1, the J call TRBJ1-1; no definite D call. The CDR3 runs 15 residues. V lost 2 bases and J lost 8, with 18 bases in between. Germline loops: CDR1 MNHNS, CDR2 SASEGT.

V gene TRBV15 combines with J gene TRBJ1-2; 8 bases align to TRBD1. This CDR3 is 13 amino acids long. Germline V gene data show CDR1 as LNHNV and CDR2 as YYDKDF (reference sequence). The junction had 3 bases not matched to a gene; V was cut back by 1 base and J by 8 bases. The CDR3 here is CATSRGTGRGYTF. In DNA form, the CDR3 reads TGTGCCACCAGCAGAGGGACAGGGAGAGGCTACACCTTC.

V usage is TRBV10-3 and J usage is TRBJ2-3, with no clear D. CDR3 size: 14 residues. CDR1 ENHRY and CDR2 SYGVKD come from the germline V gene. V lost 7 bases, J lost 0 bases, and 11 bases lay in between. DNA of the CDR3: TGTGCCATCAAGTCCACGGAAAGCACAGATACGCAGTATTTT. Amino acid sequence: CAIKSTESTDTQYF.

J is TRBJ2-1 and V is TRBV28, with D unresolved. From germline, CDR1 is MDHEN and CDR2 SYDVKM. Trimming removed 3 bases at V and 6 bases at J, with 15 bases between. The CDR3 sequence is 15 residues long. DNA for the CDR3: TGTGCCAGCAGTTTCAGCGCAGTAGATCCCAATGAGCAGTTCTTC. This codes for CASSFSAVDPNEQFF.

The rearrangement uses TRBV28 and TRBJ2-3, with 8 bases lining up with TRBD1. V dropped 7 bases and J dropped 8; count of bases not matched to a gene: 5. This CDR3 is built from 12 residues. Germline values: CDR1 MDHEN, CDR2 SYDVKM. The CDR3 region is CASTYRGATQYF. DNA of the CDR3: TGTGCCAGCACATACAGGGGGGCTACGCAGTATTTT. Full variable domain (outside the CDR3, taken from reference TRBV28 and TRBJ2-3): DVKVTQSSRYLVKRTGEKVFLECVQDMDHENMFWYRQDPGLGLRLIYFSYDVKMKEKGDIPEGYSVSREKKERFSLILESASTNQTSMYLCASTYRGATQYFGPGTRLTVL.

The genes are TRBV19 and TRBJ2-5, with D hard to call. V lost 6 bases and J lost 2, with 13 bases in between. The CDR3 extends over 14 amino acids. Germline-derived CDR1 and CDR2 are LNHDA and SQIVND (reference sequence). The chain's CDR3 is CASRSDALQETQYF. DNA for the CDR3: TGTGCCAGTAGATCTGACGCTCTGCAAGAGACCCAGTACTTC.

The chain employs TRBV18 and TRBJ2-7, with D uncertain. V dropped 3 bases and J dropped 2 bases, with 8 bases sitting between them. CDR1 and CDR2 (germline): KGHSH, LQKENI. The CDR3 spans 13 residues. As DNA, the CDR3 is TGTGCCAGCTCACCCTACAGAACCTACGAGCAGTACTTC. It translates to CASSPYRTYEQYF.

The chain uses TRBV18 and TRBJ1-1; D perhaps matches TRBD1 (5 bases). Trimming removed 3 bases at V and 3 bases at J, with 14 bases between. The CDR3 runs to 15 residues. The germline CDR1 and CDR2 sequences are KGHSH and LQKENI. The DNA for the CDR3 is TGTGCCAGCTCACCTAAAGGGGTGGGGGACACTGAAGCTTTCTTT. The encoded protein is CASSPKGVGDTEAFF.

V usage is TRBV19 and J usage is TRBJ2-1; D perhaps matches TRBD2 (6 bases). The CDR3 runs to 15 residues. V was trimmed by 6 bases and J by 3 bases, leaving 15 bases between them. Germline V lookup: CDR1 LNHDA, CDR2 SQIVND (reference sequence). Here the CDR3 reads CASSSGLRHYNEQFF. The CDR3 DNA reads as TGTGCCAGTAGCTCGGGACTCCGACACTACAATGAGCAGTTCTTC.

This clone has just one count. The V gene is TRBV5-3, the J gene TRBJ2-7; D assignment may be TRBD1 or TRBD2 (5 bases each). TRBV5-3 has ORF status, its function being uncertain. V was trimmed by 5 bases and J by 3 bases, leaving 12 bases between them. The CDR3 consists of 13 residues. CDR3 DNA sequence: TGTGCCAGAAGGCCGGGACGGGGCTACGAGCAGTACGTC. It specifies CARRPGRGYEQYV.

CDR3 coding DNA: TGTGCCAGCAGCGTGACTAGCGGGTTCACAGATACGCAGTATTTT. It codes for CASSVTSGFTDTQYF. This chain joins TRBV9 and TRBJ2-3, with 10 nucleotides matching TRBD2. J gave up 2 bases and V 2 bases, and 2 bases lay outside the gene matches. CDR1 is SGDLS, CDR2 YYNGEE, per germline. The CDR3 is made up of 15 amino acids.

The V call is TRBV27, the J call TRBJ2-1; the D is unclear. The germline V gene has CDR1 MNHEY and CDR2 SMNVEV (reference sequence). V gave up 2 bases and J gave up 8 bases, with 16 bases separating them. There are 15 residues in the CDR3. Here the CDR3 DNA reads TGTGCCAGCAGTTTAAGGCCGGAGCCTATGCATGAGCAGTTCTTC. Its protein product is CASSLRPEPMHEQFF.

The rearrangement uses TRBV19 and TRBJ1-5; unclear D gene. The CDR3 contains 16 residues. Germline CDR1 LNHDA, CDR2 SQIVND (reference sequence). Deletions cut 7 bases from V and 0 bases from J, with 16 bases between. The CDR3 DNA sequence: TGTGCCAGTAAACTCCGTGGAGATTATAGCAATCAGCCCCAGCATTTT. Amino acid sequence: CASKLRGDYSNQPQHF.

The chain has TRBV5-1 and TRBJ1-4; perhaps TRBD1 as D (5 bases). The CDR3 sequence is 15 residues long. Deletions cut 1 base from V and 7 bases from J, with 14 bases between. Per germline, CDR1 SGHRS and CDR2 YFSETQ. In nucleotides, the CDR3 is TGCGCCAGCAGCTTGTTGGGGCAGGGTGTTGAAAAACTGTTTTTT. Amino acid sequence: CASSLLGQGVEKLFF.

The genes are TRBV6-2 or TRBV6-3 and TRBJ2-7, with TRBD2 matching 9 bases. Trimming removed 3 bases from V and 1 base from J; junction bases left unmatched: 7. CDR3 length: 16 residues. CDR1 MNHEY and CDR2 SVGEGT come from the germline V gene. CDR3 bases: TGTGCCAGCAGTTATGGTGGGACTAGCATTTCCTACGAGCAGTACTTC. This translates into CASSYGGTSISYEQYF.

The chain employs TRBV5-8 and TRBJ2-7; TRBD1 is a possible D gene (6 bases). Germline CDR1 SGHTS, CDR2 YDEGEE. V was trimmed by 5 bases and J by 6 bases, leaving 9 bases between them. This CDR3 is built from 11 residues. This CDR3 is CASRFRGEQYF. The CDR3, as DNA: TGTGCCAGCAGATTCAGGGGCGAGCAGTACTTC.

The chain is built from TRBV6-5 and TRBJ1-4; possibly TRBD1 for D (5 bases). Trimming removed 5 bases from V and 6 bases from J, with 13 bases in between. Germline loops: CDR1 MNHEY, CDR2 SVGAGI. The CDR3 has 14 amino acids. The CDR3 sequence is CASSLSGTDEKLFF. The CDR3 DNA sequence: TGTGCCAGCAGTCTGTCCGGGACGGATGAAAAACTGTTTTTT.

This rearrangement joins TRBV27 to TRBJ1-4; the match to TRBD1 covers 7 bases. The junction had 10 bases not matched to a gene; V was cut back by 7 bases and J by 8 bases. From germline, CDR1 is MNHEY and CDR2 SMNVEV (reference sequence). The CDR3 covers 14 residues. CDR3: CASTKTGLGEKLFF. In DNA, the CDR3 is TGTGCCAGCACCAAGACAGGGCTTGGAGAAAAACTGTTTTTT.